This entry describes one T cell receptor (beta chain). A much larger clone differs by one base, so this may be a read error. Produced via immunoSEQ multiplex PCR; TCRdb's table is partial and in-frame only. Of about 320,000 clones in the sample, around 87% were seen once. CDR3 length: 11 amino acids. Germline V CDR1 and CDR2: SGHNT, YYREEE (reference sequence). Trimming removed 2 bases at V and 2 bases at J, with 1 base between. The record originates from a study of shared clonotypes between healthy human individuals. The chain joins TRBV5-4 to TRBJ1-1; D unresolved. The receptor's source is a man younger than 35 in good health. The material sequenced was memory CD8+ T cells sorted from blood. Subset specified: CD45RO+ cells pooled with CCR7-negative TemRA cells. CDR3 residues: CASSFNTEAFF. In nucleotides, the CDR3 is TGTGCCAGCAGCTTCAACACTGAAGCTTTCTTT.